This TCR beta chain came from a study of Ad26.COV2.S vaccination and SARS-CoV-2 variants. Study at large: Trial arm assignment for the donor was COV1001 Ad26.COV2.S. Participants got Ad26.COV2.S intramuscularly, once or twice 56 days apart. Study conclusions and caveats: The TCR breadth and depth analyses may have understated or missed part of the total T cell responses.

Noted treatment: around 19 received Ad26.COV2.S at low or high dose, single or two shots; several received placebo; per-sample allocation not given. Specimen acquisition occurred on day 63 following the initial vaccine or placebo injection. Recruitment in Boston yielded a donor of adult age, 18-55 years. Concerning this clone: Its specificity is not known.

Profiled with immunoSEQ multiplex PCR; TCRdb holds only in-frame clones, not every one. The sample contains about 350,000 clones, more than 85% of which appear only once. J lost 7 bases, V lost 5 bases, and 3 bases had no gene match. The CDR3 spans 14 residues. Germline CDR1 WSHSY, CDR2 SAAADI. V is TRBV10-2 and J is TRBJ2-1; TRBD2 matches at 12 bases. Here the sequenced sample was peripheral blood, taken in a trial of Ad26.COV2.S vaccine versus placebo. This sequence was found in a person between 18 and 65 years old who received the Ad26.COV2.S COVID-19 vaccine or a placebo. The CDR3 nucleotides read TGCGCCAGCAGTCTAGCGGGGGGGCAAAATGAGCAGTTCTTC. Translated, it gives CASSLAGGQNEQFF.